These 3 T cell receptor beta chains were sequenced from one sample in a study of vaccination and CD4 T cells after COVID-19. No antigens are known for them. The treatment here: roughly 11-day PBMC culture with coronavirus spike peptide pools or control peptides (ViraFEST assay). Cultured CD4+ T cell DNA underwent sequencing with the Oncomine TCR Beta short-read assay. TCRdb redid the calling of the PCR reads with MiXCR, one entry per CDR3 protein. This table has roughly 13,000 distinct CDR3 sequences, roughly 50% appearing once. This sample comprised CD4+ T cells from blood, cultured in vitro, obtained before SARS-CoV-2 vaccination. These TCRs come from a human donor who had recovered from COVID-19.

V is TRBV27 and J is TRBJ2-1, with D perhaps TRBD1 (5 bases). The length of the CDR3 is 13 residues. V lost 4 bases and J 8 bases, leaving 12 bases between the germline ends. CDR1 is MNHEY, CDR2 SMNVEV, per germline (reference sequence). For the CDR3, the DNA is TGTGCCAGCAGTTCCTACAGGATCGATGAGCAGTTCTTC. Its translation is CASSSYRIDEQFF.

This clonotype was detected a few times. The genes are TRBV7-8 and TRBJ2-5; 10 bases fit TRBD2. The V and J ends lost 7 bases and 2 bases, in that order; junction bases with no gene match: 4. This CDR3 is 14 amino acids long. From germline, CDR1 is SGHVS and CDR2 FQNEAQ. The CDR3 reads CASNLAGAQETQYF. The DNA for the CDR3 is TGTGCCAGCAACCTAGCGGGGGCTCAAGAGACCCAGTACTTC.

V and J are TRBV20-1 and TRBJ2-7; D is possibly TRBD2 (5 bases). In germline, CDR1 is DFQATT, CDR2 SNEGSKA (reference sequence). The CDR3 consists of 12 residues. Trimming left V 6 bases short and J 3 bases short, with 12 bases between. CDR3 coding DNA: TGCAGTGCGCACGGGAAGGTCTACGAGCAGTACTTC. Its translation: CSAHGKVYEQYF.